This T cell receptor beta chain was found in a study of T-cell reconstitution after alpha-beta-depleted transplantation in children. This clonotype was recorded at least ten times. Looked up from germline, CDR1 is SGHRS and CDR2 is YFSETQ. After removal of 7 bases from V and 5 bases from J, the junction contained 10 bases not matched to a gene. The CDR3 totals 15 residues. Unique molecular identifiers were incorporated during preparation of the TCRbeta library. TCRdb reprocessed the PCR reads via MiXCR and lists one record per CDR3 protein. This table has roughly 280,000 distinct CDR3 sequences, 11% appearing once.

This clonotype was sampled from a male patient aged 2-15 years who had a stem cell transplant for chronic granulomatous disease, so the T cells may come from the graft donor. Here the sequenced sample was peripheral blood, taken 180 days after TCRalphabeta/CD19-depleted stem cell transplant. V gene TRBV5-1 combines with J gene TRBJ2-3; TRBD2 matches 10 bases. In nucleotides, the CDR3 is TGCGCCAGCTCCGATCTACTAGCGGGAATAGATACGCAGTATTTT. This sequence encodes CASSDLLAGIDTQYF.